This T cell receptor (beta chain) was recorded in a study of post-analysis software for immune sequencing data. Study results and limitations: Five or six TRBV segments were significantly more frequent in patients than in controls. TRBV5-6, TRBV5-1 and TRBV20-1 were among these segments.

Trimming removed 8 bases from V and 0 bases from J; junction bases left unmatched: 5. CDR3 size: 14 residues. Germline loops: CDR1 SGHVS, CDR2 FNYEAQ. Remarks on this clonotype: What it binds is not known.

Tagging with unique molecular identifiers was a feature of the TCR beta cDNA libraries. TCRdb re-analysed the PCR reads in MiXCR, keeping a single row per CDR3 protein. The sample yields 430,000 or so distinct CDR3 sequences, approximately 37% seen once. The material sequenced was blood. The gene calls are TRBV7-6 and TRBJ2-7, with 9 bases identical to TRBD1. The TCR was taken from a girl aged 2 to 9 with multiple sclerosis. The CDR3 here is CASQEGQGSYEQYF. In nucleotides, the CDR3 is TGTGCCAGCCAAGAGGGACAGGGCTCCTACGAGCAGTACTTC.